This T cell receptor beta chain comes out of a study of blood T cell repertoires in COVID-19. Study-wide background: In each case, the material was cDNA or gDNA derived from T cells, B-cell-depleted T cells, or PBMCs.

The study recruited people aged roughly 18 to 100 years across about two dozen US areas. Clinical history as reported by participants underpinned cohort assignment. Someone with COVID-19 had been met by exposed participants within 2 weeks before study entry. V gave up 5 bases and J gave up 3 bases; unmatched junction bases: 8. CDR3 length equals 15 residues. In germline, CDR1 is MNHEY, CDR2 SMNVEV (reference sequence). Measured with immunoSEQ multiplex PCR; TCRdb has only the in-frame clones, and not every one. Of approximately 300,000 clones listed, less than 85% are singletons. J is TRBJ2-7 and V is TRBV27, with TRBD1 matching 9 bases. The TCR sequence derives from a woman aged 25 to 39 who had been exposed to COVID-19. Sequencing used PBMCs or T cells enriched from blood (not recorded which). Written as DNA, the CDR3 is TGTGCCAGCAGTATCGAGGGACAGGGCAACTACGAGCAGTACTTC. This gives the protein CASSIEGQGNYEQYF.